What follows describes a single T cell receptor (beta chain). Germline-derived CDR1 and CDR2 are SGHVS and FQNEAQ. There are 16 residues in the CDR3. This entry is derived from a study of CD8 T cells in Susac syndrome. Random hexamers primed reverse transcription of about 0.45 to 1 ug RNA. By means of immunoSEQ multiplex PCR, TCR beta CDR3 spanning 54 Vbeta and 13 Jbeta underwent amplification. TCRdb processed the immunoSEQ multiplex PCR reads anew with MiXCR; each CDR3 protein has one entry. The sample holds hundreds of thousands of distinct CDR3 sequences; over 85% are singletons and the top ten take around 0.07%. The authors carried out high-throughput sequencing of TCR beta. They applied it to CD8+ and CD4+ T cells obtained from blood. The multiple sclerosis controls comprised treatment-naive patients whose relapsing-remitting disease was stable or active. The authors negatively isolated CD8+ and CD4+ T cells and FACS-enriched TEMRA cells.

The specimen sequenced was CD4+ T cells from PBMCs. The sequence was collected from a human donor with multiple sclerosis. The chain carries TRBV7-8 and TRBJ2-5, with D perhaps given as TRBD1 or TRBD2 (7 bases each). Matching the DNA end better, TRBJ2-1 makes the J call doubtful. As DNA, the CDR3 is TGTGCCAGCAGCCCACAAGGGGGCGGGAGATTCCGTCCCCAGTTCTTC. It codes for CASSPQGGGRFRPQFF.